Following are 17 T cell receptor beta chains from one sample sequenced in a study of OX40 agonist ivuxolimab in advanced cancers. The table came from immunoSEQ multiplex PCR; TCRdb's copy has only in-frame clones and leaves some out. The data show 80,000 to 95,000 clones, 91% seen once. The source material was CD4+ or CD8+ T cells sorted from blood, sampled in a trial of the OX40 agonist ivuxolimab. The receptor set was obtained from an adult with an advanced solid tumor such as melanoma, head and neck, liver or kidney cancer.

The gene calls are TRBV4-1 and TRBJ2-3; 7 bases match TRBD2. V gave up 1 base and J gave up 3 bases; unmatched junction bases: 10. Germline lookup yields CDR1 MGHRA and CDR2 YSYEKL. The CDR3 loop spans 17 amino acids. DNA for the CDR3: TGCGCCAGCAGCCAAGCTAGCGGAGCCCCCGTGACAGATACGCAGTATTTT. Translation gives CASSQASGAPVTDTQYF.

This clone was counted a single time. This chain connects TRBV29-1 to TRBJ2-3, with a possible D match to TRBD1 (5 bases). Trimming took off 5 bases at V and 8 bases at J, with 14 bases between the two ends. This CDR3 has 12 amino acids. Germline loops: CDR1 SQVTM, CDR2 ANQGSEA. The CDR3: CSVFFPGFTQYF. The CDR3 DNA reads TGCAGCGTTTTCTTTCCAGGGTTTACGCAGTATTTT.

The chain uses TRBV6-5 and TRBJ1-2; TRBD1 agrees at 7 bases. Germline values: CDR1 MNHEY, CDR2 SVGAGI. After removal of 6 bases from V and 8 bases from J, the junction contained 9 bases not matched to a gene. The CDR3 covers 13 residues. CDR3 protein: CASSPDRVEGYTF. DNA for the CDR3: TGTGCCAGCAGCCCCGACAGGGTTGAGGGCTACACCTTC.

This chain connects TRBV7-9 to TRBJ2-3; 8 bases match TRBD2. V shed 1 base, J shed 3 bases, and the junction held 9 bases outside the gene matches. The CDR3 contains 17 residues. Germline CDR1 SEHNR, CDR2 FQNEAQ (reference sequence). The CDR3 DNA follows: TGTGCCAGCAGCTTAGAGGCCACTAGCGGTCTAACAGATACGCAGTATTTT. This gives the protein CASSLEATSGLTDTQYF.

The chain links TRBV5-4 to TRBJ2-5; D is ambiguous. Trimming took off 0 bases at V and 4 bases at J, with 13 bases between the two ends. The CDR3 is 15 amino acids. Germline V CDR1 and CDR2: SGHNT, YYREEE (reference sequence). The CDR3 protein is CASSLEVSAAETQYF. In DNA, the CDR3 is TGTGCCAGCAGCTTGGAGGTTTCGGCGGCAGAGACCCAGTACTTC.

The chain links TRBV14 to TRBJ2-7; TRBD2 matches 10 bases. CDR3 length: 18 residues. Germline V lookup: CDR1 SGHDN, CDR2 FVKESK. The V gene end was trimmed by 3 bases and the J gene end by 2 bases; junction bases not matched to a gene: 13. CDR3 amino acids: CASSQVFGLAGDPYEQYF. DNA for the CDR3: TGTGCCAGCAGCCAGGTATTTGGGCTAGCGGGAGACCCCTACGAGCAGTACTTC.

The chain has TRBV7-8 and TRBJ2-3; D unclear. CDR3 size: 15 residues. V lost 5 bases and J lost 4, with 16 bases in between. Germline V lookup: CDR1 SGHVS, CDR2 FQNEAQ. CDR3: CASSPWEKPPDTQYF. Here the CDR3 DNA reads TGTGCCAGCAGCCCCTGGGAAAAACCTCCAGATACGCAGTATTTT.

V gene TRBV27 combines with J gene TRBJ2-7; D might be TRBD1 (7 bases). The germline V gene encodes CDR1 MNHEY and CDR2 SMNVEV (reference sequence). This CDR3 comprises 15 residues. Trimming took 1 base from V and 7 from J, leaving 17 bases between them. The CDR3 here is CASSLWGDSSWEQYF. CDR3 sequence (DNA): TGTGCCAGCAGTTTATGGGGGGACAGCTCGTGGGAGCAGTACTTC.

The CDR3 sequence is CASSLSEGPEQYF. The CDR3 DNA follows: TGTGCCAGCAGCTTGTCAGAAGGCCCCGAGCAGTACTTC. The chain is built from TRBV5-4 and TRBJ2-7; the D is unclear. The germline V and J ends were trimmed by 1 base and 6 bases, with 11 bases remaining between them. Per the germline V gene, CDR1 is SGHNT and CDR2 is YYREEE (reference sequence). The CDR3 runs to 13 residues.

CDR3 region: CASSGAGKGRDEQFF. For the CDR3, the DNA is TGTGCCAGCAGCGGAGCGGGGAAGGGGAGGGATGAGCAGTTCTTC. V and J are TRBV5-4 and TRBJ2-1; TRBD2 matches 7 bases. J gave up 8 bases and V 4 bases, and 12 bases lay outside the gene matches. Germline CDR1 is SGHNT and CDR2 is YYREEE (reference sequence). The CDR3 is 15 residues long.

The rearrangement joins TRBV6-6 to TRBJ2-7; D is uncertain. The V end was cut by 4 bases, the J end by 6 bases, with 16 bases between. Germline CDR1 is MNHNY and CDR2 is SVGAGI (reference sequence). The CDR3 has 14 amino acids. In DNA, the CDR3 is TGTGCCAGCAGTTCCCACCAGGACCAAACCGAGCAGTACTTC. Its protein is CASSSHQDQTEQYF.

The CDR3 nucleotides are TGTGCCAGCAGCTTAGCCGGGACAGGGCAAGAGACCCAGTACTTC. It codes for CASSLAGTGQETQYF. The chain couples TRBV7-8 to TRBJ2-5; 9 bases map to TRBD1. J lost 2 bases, V lost 0 bases, and 1 base had no gene match. CDR3 length: 15 residues. Looked up from germline, CDR1 is SGHVS and CDR2 is FQNEAQ.

The chain carries TRBV7-2 and TRBJ1-3; no firm D call. Trimming took off 5 bases at V and 0 bases at J, with 11 bases between the two ends. Germline V lookup: CDR1 SGHTA, CDR2 FQGNSA. This CDR3 is built from 15 residues. CDR3 bases: TGTGCCAGCAGCCGGAGACTCGCCTCTGGAAACACCATATATTTT. As protein: CASSRRLASGNTIYF.

V usage is TRBV12-5 and J usage is TRBJ2-7; 8 positions agree with TRBD2. Germline-derived CDR1 and CDR2 are LGHNT and FRNRAP. Unmatched junction bases numbered 15, after V lost 0 bases and J lost 5 bases. The CDR3 contains 18 residues. DNA of the CDR3: TGTGCTAGTGGTTTGGTAATCGGAACAGCGGGAGCTTTCGACGAGCAGTACTTC. It specifies CASGLVIGTAGAFDEQYF.

The chain carries TRBV27 and TRBJ2-3, with a possible D match to TRBD1 (6 bases). Germline CDR1 is MNHEY and CDR2 is SMNVEV (reference sequence). With 5 bases removed from V and 2 bases from J, the gap between germline ends came to 11 bases. CDR3 length: 14 amino acids. This CDR3 reads CASSTGQNTDTQYF. The CDR3 bases are TGTGCCAGCAGTACTGGACAGAACACAGATACGCAGTATTTT.

This clone has a single count. The chain recombines TRBV28 with TRBJ2-1; TRBD2 matches at 10 bases. Germline assignment: CDR1 MDHEN and CDR2 SYDVKM. V shed 3 bases and J 4 bases; nucleotides not matched to a gene: 18. This CDR3 spans 20 amino acids. The chain's CDR3 is CASSFPQGWLAGVRYNEQFF. For the CDR3, the DNA is TGTGCCAGCAGTTTCCCCCAGGGATGGCTAGCGGGAGTTCGGTACAATGAGCAGTTCTTC.

The rearrangement joins TRBV5-8 to TRBJ1-4; 10 bases fit TRBD1. This CDR3 is 13 amino acids long. Germline-derived CDR1 and CDR2 are SGHTS and YDEGEE. J was trimmed by 5 bases and V by 10 bases; bases with no gene match: 5. The CDR3 bases are TGTGCCGACTCGGGACAGGGGAATGAAAAACTGTTTTTT. The encoded protein is CADSGQGNEKLFF.